This is a list of T cell receptor beta chains from one sample in a study of blood T cells in healthy people across ages. MiXCR was run by TCRdb on the 5' RACE reads, yielding one entry per CDR3 protein. Among under 850,000 distinct CDR3 sequences listed, around 34% were seen once. The specimen sequenced was blood. These receptors all come from a man aged 18 to 30 in good health. Each CDR3 is given with its conserved first and last residue. The order of the fields is V gene, D gene, clone size, J gene, CDR3 DNA, CDR3 protein. D genes are given only for firm matches. Not every row has a clone size; where given, it reads once, few, many or a size class.

v_call: TRBV5-1; d_call: TRBD1; clone_size: -; j_call: TRBJ2-6; cdr3_nt: TGCGCCAGCAGCTTGGTGACAGGGCCTAGCTCTGGGGCCAACGTCCTGACTTTC; cdr3_aa: CASSLVTGPSSGANVLTF
v_call: TRBV12-3/TRBV12-4; d_call: TRBD2; clone_size: many; j_call: TRBJ2-3; cdr3_nt: TGTGCCAGCAGGCGAACTAGCGGGGGAGTTAGCACAGATACGCAGTATTTT; cdr3_aa: CASRRTSGGVSTDTQYF
v_call: TRBV7-9; d_call: -; clone_size: -; j_call: TRBJ2-5; cdr3_nt: TGTGCCAGCAGCTTAGGGACAGAGCGGTACTTC; cdr3_aa: CASSLGTERYF
v_call: TRBV6-5; d_call: -; clone_size: -; j_call: TRBJ2-7; cdr3_nt: TGTGCCAGCAGTTACTCGAGGCAGGTCAAGCAGTACTTC; cdr3_aa: CASSYSRQVKQYF
v_call: TRBV20-1; d_call: -; clone_size: -; j_call: TRBJ2-1; cdr3_nt: TGCAGTGCTAGCAACCAGGACGCGAGCTCCTACAATGAGCAGTTCTTC; cdr3_aa: CSASNQDASSYNEQFF
v_call: TRBV4-3; d_call: -; clone_size: many; j_call: TRBJ2-1; cdr3_nt: TGCGCCAGCAGCCAAGAGGGGGGGACAATCAATGAGCAGTTCTTC; cdr3_aa: CASSQEGGTINEQFF
v_call: TRBV4-1; d_call: -; clone_size: -; j_call: TRBJ1-5; cdr3_nt: TGCGCCAGCAGCCAAGGTTGGGCACCTCGATTCCTCAATCAGCCCCAGCATTTT; cdr3_aa: CASSQGWAPRFLNQPQHF
v_call: TRBV4-3; d_call: TRBD2; clone_size: many; j_call: TRBJ2-5; cdr3_nt: TGCGCCAGCAGCCAAGCTAGCGGGGGGCAAGAGACCCAGTACTTC; cdr3_aa: CASSQASGGQETQYF
v_call: TRBV7-6; d_call: TRBD2; clone_size: -; j_call: TRBJ2-5; cdr3_nt: TGTGCCAGCAGCACTAGCGTAGCCCAAGAGACCCAGTACTTC; cdr3_aa: CASSTSVAQETQYF
v_call: TRBV2; d_call: -; clone_size: -; j_call: TRBJ2-7; cdr3_nt: TGTGCCAGCAGTGAAGCGCTTCAGAAATTGTACGAGCAGTACTTC; cdr3_aa: CASSEALQKLYEQYF
v_call: TRBV5-6; d_call: TRBD2; clone_size: few; j_call: TRBJ2-3; cdr3_nt: TGTGCCAGCAGCTTCGCGGGGGGAATGACAGATACGCAGTATTTT; cdr3_aa: CASSFAGGMTDTQYF
v_call: TRBV7-8; d_call: TRBD1; clone_size: -; j_call: TRBJ1-1; cdr3_nt: TGTGCCGGCAGCTTAGGGGGTACAGGGGGGAACACTGAAGCTTTCTTT; cdr3_aa: CAGSLGGTGGNTEAFF
v_call: TRBV4-2; d_call: -; clone_size: many; j_call: TRBJ2-1; cdr3_nt: TGTGCCAGCAGCCAAGCATGGGCCCCCTACAATGAGCAGTTCTTC; cdr3_aa: CASSQAWAPYNEQFF
v_call: TRBV7-6; d_call: -; clone_size: many; j_call: TRBJ2-1; cdr3_nt: TGTGCCAGCAGCCCATATCGGTCCCCCGGAGGCAATGAGCAGTTCTTC; cdr3_aa: CASSPYRSPGGNEQFF
v_call: TRBV4-3; d_call: -; clone_size: -; j_call: TRBJ2-3; cdr3_nt: TGCACCGGCAGCCAAGGGACTAGCACAGATACGCAGTATTTT; cdr3_aa: CTGSQGTSTDTQYF
v_call: TRBV7-9; d_call: -; clone_size: -; j_call: TRBJ2-3; cdr3_nt: TGTGCCAGCAGCTCCATAGGGACAGATACGCAGTATTTT; cdr3_aa: CASSSIGTDTQYF
v_call: TRBV5-1; d_call: -; clone_size: -; j_call: TRBJ2-3; cdr3_nt: TGCGCCAGCAGCCGGGGACTCAACGAAGATACGCAGTATTTT; cdr3_aa: CASSRGLNEDTQYF
v_call: TRBV9; d_call: TRBD1; clone_size: -; j_call: TRBJ1-6; cdr3_nt: TGTGCCAGCAGCTCCGGGACAGGGCGTGATTCACCCCTCCACTTT; cdr3_aa: CASSSGTGRDSPLHF
v_call: TRBV20-1; d_call: -; clone_size: few; j_call: TRBJ2-7; cdr3_nt: TGCAGTGCTAGAGATCAGAAACAGGGGACTTACGAGCAGTACTTC; cdr3_aa: CSARDQKQGTYEQYF
v_call: TRBV11-2; d_call: -; clone_size: few; j_call: TRBJ1-4; cdr3_nt: TGTGCCAGCAGCCCCGGGGGACCCGAGGGTGAAAAACTGTTTTTT; cdr3_aa: CASSPGGPEGEKLFF
v_call: TRBV12-3/TRBV12-4; d_call: TRBD1; clone_size: few; j_call: TRBJ2-3; cdr3_nt: TGTGCCAGCAGCCCGAGACAGGGGGCAACGACTTCCGATACGCAGTATTTT; cdr3_aa: CASSPRQGATTSDTQYF
v_call: TRBV5-1; d_call: -; clone_size: many; j_call: TRBJ2-5; cdr3_nt: TGCGCCAGCAGCGTCGACCCGGCCCAAGAGACCCAGTACTTC; cdr3_aa: CASSVDPAQETQYF
v_call: TRBV28; d_call: -; clone_size: few; j_call: TRBJ1-1; cdr3_nt: TGTGCCAGCAGTTTCCAGGGGATCGGTGAAGCTTTCTTT; cdr3_aa: CASSFQGIGEAFF
v_call: TRBV28; d_call: TRBD1; clone_size: few; j_call: TRBJ1-1; cdr3_nt: TGTGCCAGCAGGGAAGGGACAGGGGAAAACACTGAAGCTTTCTTT; cdr3_aa: CASREGTGENTEAFF
v_call: TRBV12-3/TRBV12-4; d_call: TRBD1; clone_size: -; j_call: TRBJ1-5; cdr3_nt: TGTGCCAGCAGCGCAGACCGGGACAGGGGATTCAATCAGCCCCAGCATTTT; cdr3_aa: CASSADRDRGFNQPQHF
v_call: TRBV12-3/TRBV12-4; d_call: -; clone_size: few; j_call: TRBJ1-2; cdr3_nt: TGTGCCAGCAGTCCCCCGGGGCGGTATGGCTACACCTTC; cdr3_aa: CASSPPGRYGYTF
v_call: TRBV12-3/TRBV12-4; d_call: -; clone_size: -; j_call: TRBJ2-3; cdr3_nt: TGTGCCAGCAGTTCGACGACAGTGGGGACAGATACGCAGTATTTT; cdr3_aa: CASSSTTVGTDTQYF
v_call: TRBV30; d_call: -; clone_size: -; j_call: TRBJ2-1; cdr3_nt: TGTGCCTGGAGAATGGCGGGGGCGCCCAATGAGCAGTTCTTC; cdr3_aa: CAWRMAGAPNEQFF
v_call: TRBV5-1; d_call: TRBD1; clone_size: few; j_call: TRBJ1-2; cdr3_nt: TGCGCCAGCAGCTGGGAGGGGACAGGGCAGACCTCTGGCTACACCTTC; cdr3_aa: CASSWEGTGQTSGYTF
v_call: TRBV5-1; d_call: -; clone_size: once; j_call: TRBJ2-1; cdr3_nt: TGCGCCAGCAATAGTTTGTGGGTGACGAACAATGAGCAGTTCTTC; cdr3_aa: CASNSLWVTNNEQFF
v_call: TRBV7-6; d_call: TRBD1; clone_size: -; j_call: TRBJ2-5; cdr3_nt: TGTGCCAGCAGCCAAGCCCGGGACAGTTCGGCAAAAAGGGGCAATGAGCAGTACTTC; cdr3_aa: CASSQARDSSAKRGNEQYF
v_call: TRBV12-3/TRBV12-4; d_call: TRBD1; clone_size: few; j_call: TRBJ2-7; cdr3_nt: TGTGCCAGCAGACCCCGGGACAGGCTCTACGAGCAGTACTTC; cdr3_aa: CASRPRDRLYEQYF
v_call: TRBV27; d_call: -; clone_size: -; j_call: TRBJ1-2; cdr3_nt: TGTGCCAGCGCGGCGGCCCAGACCTTTAACTATGGCTACACCTTC; cdr3_aa: CASAAAQTFNYGYTF
v_call: TRBV4-2; d_call: -; clone_size: few; j_call: TRBJ1-1; cdr3_nt: TGTGCCAGCAGCCAAGGCCCTGAAGCTTTCTTT; cdr3_aa: CASSQGPEAFF
v_call: TRBV4-3; d_call: -; clone_size: -; j_call: TRBJ1-6; cdr3_nt: TGCGCCAGCAGCCAAGTACAAGTCTCACCCCCCCACTTT; cdr3_aa: CASSQVQVSPPHF
v_call: TRBV7-2; d_call: TRBD1; clone_size: -; j_call: TRBJ2-5; cdr3_nt: TGTGCCAGCAGGGGGACAGGGATGGTCGATGAGCAGTACTTC; cdr3_aa: CASRGTGMVDEQYF
v_call: TRBV12-3/TRBV12-4; d_call: -; clone_size: few; j_call: TRBJ1-1; cdr3_nt: TGTGCCAGCACCCTGGGCGAGGGGAACACTGAAGCTTTCTTT; cdr3_aa: CASTLGEGNTEAFF
v_call: TRBV7-9; d_call: -; clone_size: -; j_call: TRBJ2-1; cdr3_nt: TGTGCCAGCAGCTTAGGGGCGACAATAAATGAGCAGTTCTTC; cdr3_aa: CASSLGATINEQFF
v_call: TRBV12-3/TRBV12-4; d_call: TRBD2; clone_size: -; j_call: TRBJ2-1; cdr3_nt: TGTGCCAGCAGTCAAAACGGGGGGGGCAATGAGCAGTTCTTC; cdr3_aa: CASSQNGGGNEQFF
v_call: TRBV7-9; d_call: TRBD2; clone_size: many; j_call: TRBJ2-3; cdr3_nt: TGTGCCAGCAGCTCTGGGACTAGCGGTGCCACAGATACGCAGTATTTT; cdr3_aa: CASSSGTSGATDTQYF
v_call: TRBV15; d_call: TRBD1; clone_size: -; j_call: TRBJ1-1; cdr3_nt: TGTGCCACCAGCAGAGAATCAGGGGGGTTTGAGGCTTTCTTT; cdr3_aa: CATSRESGGFEAFF
v_call: TRBV13; d_call: -; clone_size: -; j_call: TRBJ2-1; cdr3_nt: TGTGCCAGCAGCTTAGGGGAGACGTACCCGACCCCCCGCAAATACAATGAGCAGTTCTTC; cdr3_aa: CASSLGETYPTPRKYNEQFF
v_call: TRBV29-1; d_call: TRBD1; clone_size: -; j_call: TRBJ2-5; cdr3_nt: TGCAGCGTGGGAGATTGGGACAGGAAGCAAGAGACGCCGTACTTC; cdr3_aa: CSVGDWDRKQETPYF
v_call: TRBV12-3/TRBV12-4; d_call: -; clone_size: many; j_call: TRBJ1-2; cdr3_nt: TGTGCCAGCACCCGGCCCCCGGGGGTTGATGGCTACACCTTC; cdr3_aa: CASTRPPGVDGYTF
v_call: TRBV9; d_call: -; clone_size: many; j_call: TRBJ2-5; cdr3_nt: TGTGCCAGCAGCGTCTTAAAAACGGGAACACAAGAGACCCAGTACTTC; cdr3_aa: CASSVLKTGTQETQYF
v_call: TRBV5-1; d_call: TRBD1; clone_size: -; j_call: TRBJ2-1; cdr3_nt: TGCGCCAGCAGCCCGAGAGTCCGGGACAGGGTGGGGAATGAGCAGTTCTTC; cdr3_aa: CASSPRVRDRVGNEQFF
v_call: TRBV12-3/TRBV12-4; d_call: -; clone_size: -; j_call: TRBJ2-3; cdr3_nt: TGTGCCAGCAGCCCCAATACACAGACCTACGCTGGCACAGATGCGCAGTATTTT; cdr3_aa: CASSPNTQTYAGTDAQYF
v_call: TRBV27; d_call: -; clone_size: -; j_call: TRBJ2-3; cdr3_nt: TGTGCCAGCAGTTTATCAGCCGGGGGCAAATATACGCAGTATTTT; cdr3_aa: CASSLSAGGKYTQYF
v_call: TRBV20-1; d_call: -; clone_size: few; j_call: TRBJ1-5; cdr3_nt: TGCAGTGCTAGAGAACGGAATAGCAATCAGCCCCAGCATTTT; cdr3_aa: CSARERNSNQPQHF
v_call: TRBV7-8; d_call: -; clone_size: few; j_call: TRBJ1-6; cdr3_nt: TGTGCCAGCAGCTGGGGGGAGCGGGGTAGGTCACCCCTCCACTTT; cdr3_aa: CASSWGERGRSPLHF
v_call: TRBV6-1; d_call: -; clone_size: -; j_call: TRBJ1-5; cdr3_nt: TGTGCCAGCAGTGGCACGGTTATCTCCAAATTTCAGCCCCAGCATTTT; cdr3_aa: CASSGTVISKFQPQHF
v_call: TRBV6-1; d_call: TRBD1; clone_size: -; j_call: TRBJ1-5; cdr3_nt: TGTGCCAGCAGTGGATCGACAGGGAGCAATCAGCCCCAGCATTTT; cdr3_aa: CASSGSTGSNQPQHF
v_call: TRBV5-1; d_call: -; clone_size: few; j_call: TRBJ2-1; cdr3_nt: TGCGCCAGCAGCTTGGACGGGGGGCTACCCAATGAGCAGTTCTTC; cdr3_aa: CASSLDGGLPNEQFF
v_call: TRBV6-2/TRBV6-3; d_call: -; clone_size: few; j_call: TRBJ1-2; cdr3_nt: TGTGCCAGCATGACGGGGCAGCGCGACTATGGCTACACCTTC; cdr3_aa: CASMTGQRDYGYTF
v_call: TRBV20-1; d_call: -; clone_size: -; j_call: TRBJ2-1; cdr3_nt: TGCAGTGCTCAGGACACCCAGGGGGGAAATGAGCAGTTCTTC; cdr3_aa: CSAQDTQGGNEQFF
v_call: TRBV5-1; d_call: -; clone_size: -; j_call: TRBJ2-1; cdr3_nt: TGCGCCAGCAGCTTGGGGGTCACTGAGCAGTTCTTC; cdr3_aa: CASSLGVTEQFF
v_call: TRBV5-1; d_call: TRBD1; clone_size: -; j_call: TRBJ2-3; cdr3_nt: TGCGCCAGCAGTAAGGACAGGGCTGATACGCAGTATTTT; cdr3_aa: CASSKDRADTQYF
v_call: TRBV20-1; d_call: -; clone_size: few; j_call: TRBJ1-1; cdr3_nt: TGCAGTGCTCTGGAGGCGGGGGCCGGTAACACTGAAGCTTTCTTT; cdr3_aa: CSALEAGAGNTEAFF
v_call: TRBV19; d_call: -; clone_size: -; j_call: TRBJ2-7; cdr3_nt: TGTGCCAGTCGCAGGGAACCCTCTTCCTACGAGCAGTACTTC; cdr3_aa: CASRREPSSYEQYF
v_call: TRBV12-3/TRBV12-4; d_call: -; clone_size: -; j_call: TRBJ1-1; cdr3_nt: TGTGCCAGCAGTTTAGGTAAGGGAGTAACCTTGAACACTGAAGCTTTCTTT; cdr3_aa: CASSLGKGVTLNTEAFF